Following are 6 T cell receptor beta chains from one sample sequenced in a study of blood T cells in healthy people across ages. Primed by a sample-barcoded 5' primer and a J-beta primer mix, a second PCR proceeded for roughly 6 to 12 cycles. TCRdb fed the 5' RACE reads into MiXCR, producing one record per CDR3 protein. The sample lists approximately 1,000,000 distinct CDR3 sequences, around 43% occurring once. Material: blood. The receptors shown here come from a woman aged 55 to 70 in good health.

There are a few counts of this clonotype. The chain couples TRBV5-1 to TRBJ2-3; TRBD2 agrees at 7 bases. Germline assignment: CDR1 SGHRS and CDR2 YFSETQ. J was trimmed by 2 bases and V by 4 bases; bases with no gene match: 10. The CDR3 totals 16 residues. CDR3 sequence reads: CASSGPGAGDTDTQYF. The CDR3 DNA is TGCGCCAGCAGCGGACCCGGGGCGGGGGACACAGATACGCAGTATTTT.

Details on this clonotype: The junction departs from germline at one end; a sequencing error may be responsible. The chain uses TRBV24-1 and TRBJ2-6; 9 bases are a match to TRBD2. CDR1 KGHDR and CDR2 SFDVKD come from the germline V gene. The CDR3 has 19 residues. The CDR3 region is CATGDTISGRNSGANVLTF. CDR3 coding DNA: TGTGCCACCGGTGATACGATTAGCGGGAGAAACTCTGGGGCCAACGTCCTGACTTTC.

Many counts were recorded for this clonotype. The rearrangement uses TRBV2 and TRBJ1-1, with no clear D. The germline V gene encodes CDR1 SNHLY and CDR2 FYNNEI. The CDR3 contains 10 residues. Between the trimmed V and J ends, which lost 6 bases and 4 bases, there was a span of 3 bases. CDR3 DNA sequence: TGTGCCAGCAGGGGCACTGAAGCTTTCTTT. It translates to CASRGTEAFF.

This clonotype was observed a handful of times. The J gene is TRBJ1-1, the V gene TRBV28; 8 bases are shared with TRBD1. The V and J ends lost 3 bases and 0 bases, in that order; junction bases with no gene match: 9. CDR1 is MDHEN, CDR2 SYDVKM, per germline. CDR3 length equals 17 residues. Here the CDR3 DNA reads TGTGCCAGCAGTTTTCAGCCGGGACAGGCAATGAACACTGAAGCTTTCTTT. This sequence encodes CASSFQPGQAMNTEAFF.

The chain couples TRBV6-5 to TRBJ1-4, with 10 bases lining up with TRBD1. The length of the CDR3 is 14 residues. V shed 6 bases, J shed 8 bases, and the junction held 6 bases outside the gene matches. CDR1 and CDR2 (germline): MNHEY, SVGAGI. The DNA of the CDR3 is TGTGCCAGCAGCCCCGGGACAGGGGTCGAAAAACTGTTTTTT. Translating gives CASSPGTGVEKLFF.

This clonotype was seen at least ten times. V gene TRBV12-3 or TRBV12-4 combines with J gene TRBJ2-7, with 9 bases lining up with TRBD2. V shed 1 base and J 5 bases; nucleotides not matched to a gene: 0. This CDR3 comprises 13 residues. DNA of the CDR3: TGTGCCAGCAGTTTAGTAGCGGGAGACGAGCAGTACTTC. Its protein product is CASSLVAGDEQYF.